This TCR beta chain was recorded in a study of T-cell memory formation after mild COVID-19. Study as a whole: The study found TCR clusters largely donor specific.

The V segment lost 4 bases and the J segment 5 bases; nucleotides outside the gene matches: 12. The CDR3 runs to 16 residues. Germline lookup yields CDR1 SGHRS and CDR2 YFSETQ. Note on this clonotype: What it binds is unknown.

TCRdb re-analysed the 5' RACE reads in MiXCR, keeping a single row per CDR3 protein. The sample holds a few hundred thousand distinct CDR3 sequences, just under 20% seen once. General study results and limits: CD4/CD8 balance held among clones contracting day 15 to 85, and later expanders leaned CD4+. Memory from before infection featured some responding clones, which suggests cross-reactive memory joined. Shrinking CD4+ clones resided mostly in CM and EM, and CD8+ ones in EMRA.

V is TRBV5-1 and J is TRBJ2-5, with 9 nucleotides matching TRBD1. The source of this sequence is a man in his late teens or twenties who had mild COVID-19 (a few samples of this study predate the infection). Cell type and time point are not known. The source material was PBMCs or a T cell subset sorted from them (not recorded which). The DNA for the CDR3 is TGCGCCAGCAGCCTCGGACAGGGGAGGATGGATGAGACCCAGTACTTC. It is translated as CASSLGQGRMDETQYF.